Shown below are 29 T cell receptor beta chains from a single sample sequenced in a study of shared clonotypes between healthy human individuals. Only in-frame clones appear in the TCRdb table, and some are missing; sequencing was by immunoSEQ multiplex PCR. Of about 1.5 million clones in the sample, roughly 95% were seen once. The sample was naive CD4+ T cells sorted from blood. Subset indicated: CD45RA+ positively selected. Source of these receptors: a man aged 25-45 years in good health.

The chain couples TRBV6-6 to TRBJ2-7; TRBD2 agrees at 11 bases. With 6 bases clipped from V and 2 bases from J, the junction kept 6 bases outside the gene matches. Germline lookup yields CDR1 MNHNY and CDR2 SVGAGI (reference sequence). This CDR3 spans 15 amino acids. The CDR3 DNA reads as TGTGCCAGCAGAAAGGGACTAGCGGCAACCTACGAGCAGTACTTC. Its translation is CASRKGLAATYEQYF.

The rearrangement joins TRBV18 to TRBJ2-3, with a possible D match to TRBD1 (5 bases). Germline V gene sequence: CDR1 KGHSH, CDR2 LQKENI. The CDR3 is 14 residues long. V lost 3 bases to trimming and J lost 4 bases, with 11 bases between them. The CDR3 region has the DNA TGTGCCAGCTCACCTCTGACAGTTGCAGATACGCAGTATTTT. Translated, it gives CASSPLTVADTQYF.

This clone was seen only once. The chain links TRBV5-4 to TRBJ2-5, with a possible D match to TRBD2 (5 bases). This CDR3 spans 15 amino acids. CDR1 SGHNT and CDR2 YYREEE come from the germline V gene (reference sequence). V was pared by 4 bases and J by 2 bases, with 15 bases between. The CDR3 bases are TGTGCCAGCAGCGCCCCGTTAAGCGGACAAGAGACCCAGTACTTC. Its translation: CASSAPLSGQETQYF.

The chain combines TRBV10-3 with TRBJ1-3; no definite D call. Trimming left V 5 bases short and J 0 bases short, with 11 bases between. The CDR3 has 15 residues. CDR1 is ENHRY, CDR2 SYGVKD, per germline. The CDR3 reads CAISTGWDSGNTIYF. The DNA for the CDR3 is TGTGCCATCAGTACGGGGTGGGACTCTGGAAACACCATATATTTT.

The V call is TRBV19, the J call TRBJ1-1, with D maybe TRBD1 (6 bases). The CDR3 runs 14 residues. Germline CDR1 reads LNHDA; CDR2 reads SQIVND (reference sequence). The V end lost 6 bases, the J end lost 0 bases, and 11 bases lay between the germline ends. CDR3 amino acids: CASSFGQLNTEAFF. CDR3 nucleotide sequence: TGTGCCAGTAGCTTCGGACAGTTGAACACTGAAGCTTTCTTT.

CDR3 bases: TGTGCCAGCAGCTTGGGTACTCAACAGGGGGCTACCGGGGAGCTGTTTTTT. It translates to CASSLGTQQGATGELFF. The chain combines TRBV5-4 with TRBJ2-2, with 9 positions matching TRBD1. Germline CDR1 is SGHNT and CDR2 is YYREEE (reference sequence). This CDR3 is built from 17 residues. Trimming took 0 bases from V and 5 from J; bases not matched to a gene: 8.

CDR3 bases: TGCGCCAGCAGCCCTCAGGGGGATGCCTACGAGCAGTACTTC. This sequence encodes CASSPQGDAYEQYF. This chain links TRBV5-1 with TRBJ2-7, with 7 bases that match TRBD1. CDR3 length: 14 residues. The germline gives CDR1 SGHRS, CDR2 YFSETQ. V lost 4 bases to trimming and J lost 2 bases; unmatched junction nucleotides: 6.

The rearrangement uses TRBV25-1 and TRBJ2-7; the match to TRBD1 covers 7 bases. The V gene's germline CDR1 is MGHDK and CDR2 SYGVNS. This CDR3 comprises 15 residues. V dropped 1 base and J dropped 1; count of bases not matched to a gene: 4. The CDR3 reads CASSESGTASYEQYF. The CDR3 DNA sequence: TGTGCCAGCAGTGAATCGGGGACAGCTTCCTACGAGCAGTACTTC.

This clone occurred once. The chain combines TRBV7-9 with TRBJ2-1, with 13 nucleotides matching TRBD2. The CDR3 runs to 16 residues. CDR1 and CDR2 from the germline V gene are SEHNR and FQNEAQ (reference sequence). J gave up 2 bases and V 4 bases, and 2 bases lay outside the gene matches. CDR3 region: CASSSGTSGTYNEQFF. The CDR3 region has the DNA TGTGCCAGCAGCTCCGGGACTAGCGGGACCTACAATGAGCAGTTCTTC.

J is TRBJ1-2 and V is TRBV7-9, with 7 bases identical to TRBD1. V trimming: 1 base; J trimming: 10 bases; junction bases outside the gene matches: 6. The CDR3 is 13 amino acids. Germline assignment: CDR1 SEHNR and CDR2 FQNEAQ (reference sequence). The CDR3 DNA follows: TGTGCCAGCAGCTTAGGGGAACAGGGGACCTACACCTTC. Amino acids: CASSLGEQGTYTF.

V gene TRBV7-9 combines with J gene TRBJ2-7; 14 bases agree with TRBD2. The V segment lost 4 bases and the J segment 6 bases; nucleotides outside the gene matches: 8. Germline V gene sequence: CDR1 SEHNR, CDR2 FQNEAQ (reference sequence). The length of the CDR3 is 16 residues. The CDR3 loop reads CASSSSTSGRASEQYF. CDR3 bases: TGTGCCAGCAGCTCCTCGACTAGCGGGAGGGCCTCCGAGCAGTACTTC.

This sequence joins TRBV27 and TRBJ1-2, with TRBD1 matching over 7 bases. The CDR3 covers 14 residues. The germline V gene has CDR1 MNHEY and CDR2 SMNVEV (reference sequence). With 5 bases clipped from V and 0 bases from J, the junction kept 3 bases outside the gene matches. CDR3 DNA sequence: TGTGCCAGCAGTAGGACAGGCCCTAACTATGGCTACACCTTC. It yields the protein CASSRTGPNYGYTF.

This rearrangement joins TRBV2 to TRBJ2-7; 9 bases map to TRBD1. The V gene end was trimmed by 7 bases and the J gene end by 5 bases; junction bases not matched to a gene: 9. The CDR3 consists of 14 residues. Germline values: CDR1 SNHLY, CDR2 FYNNEI. CDR3 bases: TGTGCCAGCAACCGGGACAGGGTATCAGACGAGCAGTACTTC. Translation gives CASNRDRVSDEQYF.

The chain joins TRBV7-8 to TRBJ2-1; 8 positions match TRBD2. Germline CDR1 is SGHVS and CDR2 is FQNEAQ. The CDR3 length is 15 residues. Germline trimming cut 1 base from V and 5 bases from J; bases unmatched to any gene: 4. The CDR3 bases are TGTGCCAGCAGCTTAGTCAGGACTAGCAACAATGAGCAGTTCTTC. Translated, it gives CASSLVRTSNNEQFF. Full variable domain (rest looked up from reference TRBV7-8 and TRBJ2-1): GAGVSQSPRYKVAKRGQDVALRCDPISGHVSLFWYQQALGQGPEFLTYFQNEAQLDKSGLPSDRFFAERPEGSVSTLKIQRTQQEDSAVYLCASSLVRTSNNEQFFGPGTRLTVL.

V is TRBV5-1 and J is TRBJ2-2, with TRBD2 identical over 11 bases. CDR1 and CDR2 from the germline V gene are SGHRS and YFSETQ. The CDR3 is made up of 16 amino acids. Trimming took 0 bases from V and 3 from J; bases not matched to a gene: 1. CDR3 amino acids: CASSLGLAGYTGELFF. In DNA form, the CDR3 reads TGCGCCAGCAGCTTGGGACTAGCGGGGTACACCGGGGAGCTGTTTTTT.

This chain uses TRBV28 with TRBJ2-1; TRBD1 might be the D (6 bases). Germline V lookup: CDR1 MDHEN, CDR2 SYDVKM. The CDR3 contains 11 residues. The V end lost 8 bases, the J end lost 4 bases, and 6 bases lay between the germline ends. The CDR3 DNA is TGTGCCAGCGGACAGTACAATGAGCAGTTCTTC. Its translation is CASGQYNEQFF.

This rearrangement joins TRBV7-2 to TRBJ2-7; 7 positions match TRBD2. Germline CDR1 is SGHTA and CDR2 is FQGNSA. This CDR3 has 16 amino acids. V trimming: 5 bases; J trimming: 13 bases; junction bases outside the gene matches: 23. The CDR3 DNA reads TGTGCCAGCAGCCCTCAGGGAACGATTCCGGCGGGAGATTACTACTTC. Amino acid sequence: CASSPQGTIPAGDYYF.

This chain joins TRBV5-1 and TRBJ1-1; no definite D call. The germline V and J ends were trimmed by 0 bases and 5 bases, with 8 bases remaining between them. From germline, CDR1 is SGHRS and CDR2 YFSETQ. This CDR3 has 13 residues. Here the CDR3 reads CASSLDGLTEAFF. The DNA of the CDR3 is TGCGCCAGCAGCTTGGACGGGTTGACTGAAGCTTTCTTT.

In this sample, this clone turned up a few times. The CDR3 reads CASSDSGSDTQYF. As DNA, the CDR3 is TGTGCCAGCAGTGACTCGGGGTCAGATACGCAGTATTTT. The rearrangement uses TRBV6-4 and TRBJ2-3; D unclear. This CDR3 spans 13 amino acids. Per germline, CDR1 MRHNA and CDR2 SNTAGT. The V gene lost 0 bases and the J gene lost 4 bases, with 5 bases spanning the gap.

V usage is TRBV14 and J usage is TRBJ1-2, with D unresolved. V was clipped by 0 bases and J by 8 bases, with 13 bases between them. This CDR3 is 14 amino acids long. Germline V gene sequence: CDR1 SGHDN, CDR2 FVKESK. The CDR3 nucleotides are TGTGCCAGCAGCCAAGATCACTCAGTGGCCGGCTACACCTTC. It encodes CASSQDHSVAGYTF.

On this clone: In the same sample, other DNA sequences code for this CDR3. This chain links TRBV6-6 with TRBJ1-1, with D possibly matching TRBD1 (6 bases). Deletions cut 3 bases from V and 1 base from J, with 9 bases between. The CDR3 is 14 amino acids. Germline V gives CDR1 MNHNY, CDR2 SVGAGI (reference sequence). The CDR3 coding sequence is TGTGCCAGCAGTTATTTACAGGGGAACACTGAAGCTTTCTTT. Protein sequence: CASSYLQGNTEAFF.

The chain combines TRBV27 with TRBJ2-7; D remains unclear. V dropped 5 bases and J dropped 4 bases, with 15 bases sitting between them. Germline V gene lookup returns CDR1 MNHEY and CDR2 SMNVEV (reference sequence). This CDR3 has 14 residues. The DNA of the CDR3 is TGTGCCAGCAGTCCTTTATCCCTTTCTTACGAGCAGTACTTC. Its protein is CASSPLSLSYEQYF.

This chain joins TRBV27 and TRBJ2-5; TRBD1 aligns across 8 bases. The CDR3 covers 13 residues. In germline, CDR1 is MNHEY, CDR2 SMNVEV (reference sequence). Losses at the gene ends were 5 bases for V and 5 bases for J; bases not matched to a gene: 4. For the CDR3, the DNA is TGTGCCAGCAGTCCAGGGGGCTGGGAGACCCAGTACTTC. Its translation is CASSPGGWETQYF.

V and J are TRBV7-2 and TRBJ2-7, with 7 nucleotides matching TRBD1. Germline assignment: CDR1 SGHTA and CDR2 FQGNSA. Germline trimming cut 4 bases from V and 3 bases from J; bases unmatched to any gene: 6. The CDR3 is 14 residues long. The CDR3 nucleotides are TGTGCCAGCAGCTCCGGTACAGGGGACTACGAGCAGTACTTC. Its translation is CASSSGTGDYEQYF. Complete variable domain (other parts from reference TRBV7-2 and TRBJ2-7): GAGVSQSPSNKVTEKGKDVELRCDPISGHTALYWYRQSLGQGLEFLIYFQGNSAPDKSGLPSDRFSAERTGGSVSTLTIQRTQQEDSAVYLCASSSGTGDYEQYFGPGTRLTVT.

This clone was counted once. As DNA, the CDR3 is TGTGCCAGCAGTCCCCGTGCGGGACAGGTGGCTACGGATCAGCCCCAGCATTTT. Its translation is CASSPRAGQVATDQPQHF. V and J are TRBV27 and TRBJ1-5; 8 bases fit TRBD1. Germline CDR1 is MNHEY and CDR2 is SMNVEV (reference sequence). The ends lost 5 bases at V and 5 bases at J; junction bases unmatched: 17. The length of the CDR3 is 18 residues.

The chain is built from TRBV5-5 and TRBJ1-2; D remains unclear. The V end was cut by 4 bases, the J end by 2 bases, with 9 bases between. The CDR3 is 13 amino acids. The germline V gene has CDR1 SGHKS and CDR2 YYEKEE (reference sequence). In DNA, the CDR3 is TGTGCCAGCAGCAGCCCAGACAACTATGGCTACACCTTC. Translated, it gives CASSSPDNYGYTF.

The rearrangement joins TRBV5-1 to TRBJ1-1; possible D gene TRBD1, 5 bases. The ends were cut back, 2 bases at V and 4 bases at J, with 12 bases in the middle. The germline CDR1 and CDR2 sequences are SGHRS and YFSETQ. The CDR3 is made up of 14 amino acids. CDR3 sequence reads: CASSLSQGGTEAFF. The CDR3 DNA is TGCGCCAGCAGCTTAAGCCAGGGTGGCACTGAAGCTTTCTTT. The full variable domain, with the rest looked up from reference TRBV5-1 and TRBJ1-1, is KAGVTQTPRYLIKTRGQQVTLSCSPISGHRSVSWYQQTPGQGLQFLFEYFSETQRNKGNFPGRFSGRQFSNSRSEMNVSTLELGDSALYLCASSLSQGGTEAFFGQGTRLTVV.

The chain combines TRBV10-1 with TRBJ2-1; 14 bases line up with TRBD2. The germline V gene has CDR1 WNHNN and CDR2 SYGVQD (reference sequence). The CDR3 is 19 residues long. V shed 4 bases, J shed 8 bases, and the junction held 16 bases outside the gene matches. The CDR3 here is CASSGGGTPGTSGSYEQFF. As DNA, the CDR3 is TGCGCCAGCAGTGGCGGCGGGACCCCCGGGACTAGCGGGAGTTATGAGCAGTTCTTC.

The chain links TRBV10-2 to TRBJ2-2; a possible D gene is TRBD1 (5 bases). The CDR3 covers 16 residues. CDR1 is WSHSY, CDR2 SAAADI, per germline. Trimming removed 0 bases at V and 6 bases at J, with 14 bases between. The CDR3 coding sequence is TGCGCCAGCAGTGAGTCGGGCAGGGTTATCGCCGGGGAGCTGTTTTTT. Its protein is CASSESGRVIAGELFF.